These T cell receptor beta chains were read from a single sample in a study of OX40 agonist ivuxolimab in advanced cancers. This table comes from immunoSEQ multiplex PCR, and its TCRdb copy is limited to in-frame clones, with some not included. Of about 73,000 clones listed, around 89% are singletons. Sequences were derived from CD4+ or CD8+ T cells sorted from blood, sampled in a trial of the OX40 agonist ivuxolimab. The receptors were sampled from an adult with an advanced solid tumor such as melanoma, head and neck, liver or kidney cancer. Each CDR3 is given with its conserved first and last residue. Fields, in order: clone size, J gene, V gene, D gene, CDR3 protein, CDR3 DNA. The D gene is left open where the match is weak. Clone sizes are given selectively: once, few, many, or a class where the clone is expanded.

abundance: .; j_gene: TRBJ2-7; v_gene: TRBV6-1; d_gene: TRBD2; CDR3aa: CASSRTSGSSYEQYF; CDR3nt: TGTGCCAGCAGCCGGACTAGCGGGAGCTCCTACGAGCAGTACTTC
abundance: .; j_gene: TRBJ2-3; v_gene: TRBV25-1; d_gene: .; CDR3aa: CASRWGTDTQYF; CDR3nt: TGTGCCAGCAGGTGGGGGACAGATACGCAGTATTTT
abundance: .; j_gene: TRBJ2-7; v_gene: TRBV6-1; d_gene: .; CDR3aa: CASSEWYYEQYF; CDR3nt: TGTGCCAGCAGTGAATGGTACTACGAGCAGTACTTC
abundance: .; j_gene: TRBJ2-7; v_gene: TRBV7-2; d_gene: .; CDR3aa: CASHSLSRGEQYF; CDR3nt: TGTGCCAGCCACAGTCTGTCTAGGGGCGAGCAGTACTTC
abundance: .; j_gene: TRBJ1-5; v_gene: TRBV28; d_gene: .; CDR3aa: CASKDPSNQPQHF; CDR3nt: TGTGCCAGCAAAGATCCGAGCAATCAGCCCCAGCATTTT
abundance: .; j_gene: TRBJ1-1; v_gene: TRBV6-1; d_gene: .; CDR3aa: CASEKRRLNTEAFF; CDR3nt: TGTGCCAGCGAGAAAAGGCGGCTAAACACTGAAGCTTTCTTT
abundance: few; j_gene: TRBJ2-1; v_gene: TRBV5-1; d_gene: TRBD2; CDR3aa: CASSLGLSTSANNEQFF; CDR3nt: TGCGCCAGCAGTCTGGGGCTGAGCACTAGCGCCAACAATGAGCAGTTCTTC
abundance: .; j_gene: TRBJ1-1; v_gene: TRBV18; d_gene: .; CDR3aa: CASSLGGGTEAFF; CDR3nt: TGTGCCAGCTCATTAGGGGGGGGAACTGAAGCTTTCTTT
abundance: .; j_gene: TRBJ1-1; v_gene: TRBV5-1; d_gene: .; CDR3aa: CASSSGLGTEAFF; CDR3nt: TGCGCCAGCAGCTCGGGCCTGGGCACTGAAGCTTTCTTT
abundance: .; j_gene: TRBJ2-1; v_gene: TRBV10-3; d_gene: .; CDR3aa: CAIKGSHYNEQFF; CDR3nt: TGTGCCATCAAAGGCAGCCACTACAATGAGCAGTTCTTC
abundance: .; j_gene: TRBJ2-2; v_gene: TRBV19; d_gene: .; CDR3aa: CASSIRGGAWLF; CDR3nt: TGTGCCAGTAGTATAAGAGGAGGGGCTTGGCTTTTT
abundance: .; j_gene: TRBJ1-4; v_gene: TRBV4-2; d_gene: .; CDR3aa: CASSQEKGRKGEKLFF; CDR3nt: TGTGCCAGCAGCCAAGAAAAGGGCCGAAAAGGGGAAAAACTGTTTTTT
abundance: .; j_gene: TRBJ2-1; v_gene: TRBV11-3; d_gene: TRBD2; CDR3aa: CASSPLAGGFNEQFF; CDR3nt: TGTGCCAGCAGCCCACTAGCGGGAGGGTTTAATGAGCAGTTCTTC
abundance: .; j_gene: TRBJ2-7; v_gene: TRBV19; d_gene: .; CDR3aa: CASSRGYEQYF; CDR3nt: TGTGCCAGTAGTAGGGGTTACGAGCAGTACTTC
abundance: .; j_gene: TRBJ2-2; v_gene: TRBV2; d_gene: .; CDR3aa: CASSDSSTGELFF; CDR3nt: TGTGCCAGCAGTGACTCTAGCACCGGGGAGCTGTTTTTT
abundance: .; j_gene: TRBJ2-7; v_gene: TRBV6-5; d_gene: .; CDR3aa: CASSYSGRRPYEQYF; CDR3nt: TGTGCCAGCAGTTACTCGGGACGCCGCCCCTACGAGCAGTACTTC
abundance: .; j_gene: TRBJ1-1; v_gene: TRBV5-1; d_gene: TRBD1; CDR3aa: CASSLGPGGTEAFF; CDR3nt: TGCGCCAGCAGCTTGGGGCCAGGGGGCACTGAAGCTTTCTTT
abundance: .; j_gene: TRBJ2-1; v_gene: TRBV19; d_gene: .; CDR3aa: CASSIEGGVMRSYNEQFF; CDR3nt: TGTGCCAGTAGTATAGAAGGGGGAGTGATGCGTAGCTACAATGAGCAGTTCTTC
abundance: .; j_gene: TRBJ2-7; v_gene: TRBV11-2; d_gene: .; CDR3aa: CASSYGPPPYEQYF; CDR3nt: TGTGCCAGCAGCTACGGGCCGCCCCCCTACGAGCAGTACTTC
abundance: .; j_gene: TRBJ2-3; v_gene: TRBV5-1; d_gene: TRBD2; CDR3aa: CASSGLAGGSTDTQYF; CDR3nt: TGCGCCAGCAGCGGTTTAGCGGGGGGCAGCACAGATACGCAGTATTTT
abundance: .; j_gene: TRBJ2-1; v_gene: TRBV9; d_gene: .; CDR3aa: CASSVVSESKQFF; CDR3nt: TGTGCCAGCAGCGTAGTAAGCGAATCGAAGCAGTTCTTC
abundance: .; j_gene: TRBJ1-1; v_gene: TRBV5-5; d_gene: TRBD1; CDR3aa: CASSTRTGEAFF; CDR3nt: TGTGCCAGCAGCACCCGGACAGGAGAAGCTTTCTTT
abundance: few; j_gene: TRBJ2-3; v_gene: TRBV7-3; d_gene: TRBD2; CDR3aa: CASTGTSGRETDTQYF; CDR3nt: TGTGCCAGCACCGGGACTAGCGGGAGGGAAACAGATACGCAGTATTTT
abundance: .; j_gene: TRBJ1-2; v_gene: TRBV29-1; d_gene: .; CDR3aa: CSVEDPGIGYTF; CDR3nt: TGCAGCGTTGAAGACCCAGGGATTGGCTACACCTTC
abundance: few; j_gene: TRBJ1-2; v_gene: TRBV20-1; d_gene: .; CDR3aa: CSASGHGYTF; CDR3nt: TGCAGTGCTAGCGGCCATGGCTACACCTTC
abundance: few; j_gene: TRBJ1-1; v_gene: TRBV9; d_gene: .; CDR3aa: CASSSSWGTEAFF; CDR3nt: TGTGCCAGCAGCTCCAGTTGGGGCACTGAAGCTTTCTTT